The TCR beta chain under discussion was sequenced for a study of control samples from healthy donors and cancer patients. Libraries were prepared by immunoSEQ multiplex PCR; TCRdb keeps only in-frame clonotypes and omits some of them. The sample records about 71,000 clones, 85% to 90% being singletons. The table lists this clone with a count of one. V lost 10 bases to trimming and J lost 3 bases, with 18 bases between them. Germline CDR1 is MDHEN and CDR2 is SYDVKM. The CDR3 is 14 residues long. The chain uses TRBV28 and TRBJ1-2; D is possibly TRBD1 (5 bases). The sample taken for sequencing was PBMCs. This receptor was obtained from a man aged 55 to 70 with lung cancer. As DNA, the CDR3 is TGTGCCACCACAATTGGGGGGATAGACTATGGCTACACCTTC. Protein: CATTIGGIDYGYTF.